These 4 T cell receptor beta chains share one sample of origin, sequenced in a study of blood T cell repertoires in COVID-19. Method: immunoSEQ multiplex PCR; TCRdb's copy keeps in-frame clones and lacks some. The sample holds roughly 110,000 clones, 80% to 95% seen once. Source material: peripheral blood. All receptors come from a woman aged 25 to 39 with acute or convalescent COVID-19.

V and J are TRBV13 and TRBJ1-2, with a weak D call TRBD1 (5 bases). The CDR3 is 14 amino acids. Germline V CDR1 and CDR2: PRHDT, FYEKMQ (reference sequence). V gave up 6 bases and J gave up 4 bases, with 15 bases separating them. The CDR3 region is CASRPGGVAYGYTF. CDR3 sequence (DNA): TGTGCCAGCAGACCCGGGGGGGTTGCCTATGGCTACACCTTC. Supplemented by reference TRBV13 and TRBJ1-2, the full variable domain reads AAGVIQSPRHLIKEKRETATLKCYPIPRHDTVYWYQQGPGQDPQFLISFYEKMQSDKGSIPDRFSAQQFSDYHSELNMSSLELGDSALYFCASRPGGVAYGYTFGSGTRLTVV.

The chain couples TRBV4-1 to TRBJ1-6, with D tentatively TRBD1 (5 bases). The length of the CDR3 is 19 residues. Trimming removed 0 bases from V and 8 bases from J, with 23 bases in between. The germline V gene has CDR1 MGHRA and CDR2 YSYEKL. Here the CDR3 reads CASSQEEQVLGSRHSPLHF. The CDR3 DNA follows: TGCGCCAGCAGCCAAGAGGAACAGGTTCTCGGGTCCCGTCATTCACCCCTCCACTTT.

The V and J genes are TRBV19 and TRBJ1-4; weak D call: TRBD1 (6 bases). V lost 10 bases to trimming and J lost 4 bases, with 10 bases between them. CDR1 is LNHDA, CDR2 SQIVND, per germline (reference sequence). CDR3 size: 12 residues. For the CDR3, the DNA is TGTGCCACACGGGACATTAATGAAAAACTGTTTTTT. Its translation is CATRDINEKLFF.

This sequence joins TRBV25-1 and TRBJ1-1, with a weak D call TRBD1 (5 bases). Germline V gives CDR1 MGHDK, CDR2 SYGVNS. Trimming took 8 bases from V and 6 from J, leaving 13 bases between them. This CDR3 is built from 12 residues. The CDR3 DNA reads as TGTGCCAGCCGGGGGTACGTGGCTGAAGCTTTCTTT. Protein product: CASRGYVAEAFF.